These T cell receptor beta chains were read from a single sample in a study of T-cell memory formation after mild COVID-19. TCRdb fed the 5' RACE reads into MiXCR, producing one record per CDR3 protein. Here the sample spans about 110,000 distinct CDR3 sequences, 18% being singletons. The sample consisted of PBMCs or a T cell subset sorted from them (not recorded which). Source of these receptors: a man aged 18-30 years who had mild COVID-19 (a few samples of this study predate the infection). Cell type and time point are not known. The CDR3 runs from the conserved cysteine through the conserved F or W. Fields, in order: J gene, D gene, V gene, clone size, CDR3 DNA, CDR3 protein. D genes are given only for firm matches. Rows may omit the clone size; those that give it use once, few, many or a size class.

>TRBJ1-2|NA|TRBV6-2/TRBV6-3|NA
TGTGCCATCACACGGGAAGCTGGATATGGCTACACCTTC
CAITREAGYGYTF
>TRBJ2-2|TRBD2|TRBV5-1|few
TGCGCCAGCAGCTTGGGGGCGAGCGGGACGACGAACACCGGGGAGCTGTTTTTT
CASSLGASGTTNTGELFF
>TRBJ1-1|NA|TRBV15|NA
TGTGCCACCAGCAGAGAGCCTACGAACACTGAAGCTTTCTTT
CATSREPTNTEAFF
>TRBJ2-7|NA|TRBV20-1|NA
TGCAGTGCCCTCCCCGGGGGTACGTACGAGCAGTACTTC
CSALPGGTYEQYF
>TRBJ2-1|NA|TRBV7-3|NA
TGTGCCAGCAGCCCAGCTCGGCTTTCTCCCTACAATGAGCAGTTCTTC
CASSPARLSPYNEQFF
>TRBJ2-5|NA|TRBV4-1|NA
TGCGCCAGCAGCCCCACAGCGCGCGAGACCCAGTACTTC
CASSPTARETQYF
>TRBJ2-4|NA|TRBV7-9|NA
TGTGCCAGCAGCATGGCCCCAGCAAACATTCAGTACTTC
CASSMAPANIQYF
>TRBJ1-1|NA|TRBV18|few
TGTGCCAGCTCACCTCCGATTCCTGGGGACGCTGAAGCTTTCTTT
CASSPPIPGDAEAFF
>TRBJ2-5|TRBD2|TRBV5-4|NA
TGTGCCAGCAGCCTTATCCTTTCGGGACTAGCGGGGGTCGAGACCCAGTACTTC
CASSLILSGLAGVETQYF
>TRBJ1-4|NA|TRBV9|NA
TGTGCCAGCAGCGTAGAGGCAGGGGTCGGTGAAAAACTGTTTTTT
CASSVEAGVGEKLFF
>TRBJ1-6|NA|TRBV11-2|NA
TGTGCCAGCAGACGAGCCGGGACCGAAACATCCTCACCCCTCCACTTT
CASRRAGTETSSPLHF
>TRBJ1-4|TRBD1|TRBV5-1|few
TGCGCCAGCAGCTTGGGAGACAGGGGGTCTGGTGAAAAACTGTTTTTT
CASSLGDRGSGEKLFF
>TRBJ2-4|TRBD1|TRBV6-5|few
TGTGCCAGCAGTTACGGGCCACAGGGGAGTAACATTCAGTACTTC
CASSYGPQGSNIQYF
>TRBJ2-3|NA|TRBV4-2|NA
TGTGCCAGCAGCCCTGACCCTAGCCGCACAGATACGCAGTATTTT
CASSPDPSRTDTQYF
>TRBJ2-2|TRBD1|TRBV5-1|few
TGCGCCAGCAGTCCGAAGACCACAGGGGAAGCCGGGGAGCTGTTTTTT
CASSPKTTGEAGELFF
>TRBJ1-2|NA|TRBV4-1|few
TGCGCCAGCAGCCTTGACACGATAGGCTATGGCTACACCTTC
CASSLDTIGYGYTF
>TRBJ2-5|TRBD1|TRBV5-1|NA
TGCGCCAGCAGCTTGTTAGGGGGCGCGGGAGAGACCCAGTACTTC
CASSLLGGAGETQYF
>TRBJ2-6|NA|TRBV6-2/TRBV6-3|few
TGTGCCAGCACCCACTCTGGGGCCAACGTCCTGACTTTC
CASTHSGANVLTF
>TRBJ1-2|NA|TRBV6-5|NA
TGTGCCAGCAGCCGAGAAGCTAACTATGGCTACACCTTC
CASSREANYGYTF
>TRBJ1-1|TRBD1|TRBV30|NA
TGTGCCTGGGGGACAGGGATAAAGAACACTGAAGCTTTCTTT
CAWGTGIKNTEAFF
>TRBJ1-1|TRBD1|TRBV12-3/TRBV12-4|few
TGTGCCAGCAGTCCATCCCCGGGACAGGAGGTTACTGAAGCTTTCTTT
CASSPSPGQEVTEAFF
>TRBJ2-3|TRBD2|TRBV4-3|few
TGCGCCAGCAGGCAGACTAGCTACGGTTCGGCCACAGATACGCAGTATTTT
CASRQTSYGSATDTQYF
>TRBJ1-1|NA|TRBV12-3/TRBV12-4|NA
TGTGCCAGCAGTTTCTCGGGGGGTGCTCGGGCCACTGAAGCTTTCTTT
CASSFSGGARATEAFF
>TRBJ2-3|NA|TRBV7-9|NA
TGTGCCAGCAGCCCCTATCTGAACACAGATACGCAGTATTTT
CASSPYLNTDTQYF
>TRBJ2-4|TRBD2|TRBV28|NA
TGTGCCAGCAGCTCTGCCGGGACTAGCGGGGAAAACATTCAGTACTTC
CASSSAGTSGENIQYF
>TRBJ2-3|TRBD2|TRBV7-2|NA
TGTGCCAGCAGCCTCGGGACTAGAACAGATACGCAGTATTTT
CASSLGTRTDTQYF
>TRBJ1-6|NA|TRBV18|few
TGTGCCAGCTCACCAACGAGTGGGGATTCACCCCTCCACTTT
CASSPTSGDSPLHF
>TRBJ1-5|TRBD1|TRBV24-1|NA
TGTGCCACCAGTGGGGGACAGGGCTCGAATCAGCCCCAGCATTTT
CATSGGQGSNQPQHF
>TRBJ1-6|NA|TRBV5-5|NA
TGTGCCAGCAGCTTGTATGAGGGGTCCTCACCCCTCCACTTT
CASSLYEGSSPLHF
>TRBJ2-5|TRBD2|TRBV24-1|few
TGTGCCACCAGTGATCGGGGGGGACCCCTTGGAGAGACCCAGTACTTC
CATSDRGGPLGETQYF
>TRBJ1-2|NA|TRBV9|NA
TGTGCCAGCAGCGTAAGCCCACAGGCGTATTATGGCTACACCTTC
CASSVSPQAYYGYTF
>TRBJ1-6|NA|TRBV5-1|few
TGCGCCAGCAGCCTGGGGAGGGATTCACCCCTCCACTTT
CASSLGRDSPLHF
>TRBJ1-1|NA|TRBV6-2/TRBV6-3|NA
TGTGCCAGCAGCGACTGGGGGACTGAAGCTTTCTTT
CASSDWGTEAFF
>TRBJ2-5|NA|TRBV6-1|NA
TGTGCCAGCAGTGAAGCATACGGACAGTACCAAGAGACCCAGTACTTC
CASSEAYGQYQETQYF
>TRBJ2-1|TRBD1|TRBV6-2/TRBV6-3|few
TGTGCCAGCAGCTACGGGGACAGGGTCAATGAGCAGTTCTTC
CASSYGDRVNEQFF
>TRBJ1-2|NA|TRBV18|few
TGTGCCAGCTCAGATGGGACGGCGACGAACTATGGCTACACCTTC
CASSDGTATNYGYTF
>TRBJ1-5|NA|TRBV5-1|few
TGCGCCAGCAGCTTCGGGGTAGAAAATCAGCCCCAGCATTTT
CASSFGVENQPQHF
>TRBJ1-2|NA|TRBV20-1|few
TGCAGTGCTACCGCTCAGGGTACTAACTATGGCTACACCTTC
CSATAQGTNYGYTF
>TRBJ2-7|NA|TRBV7-2|NA
TGTGCCAGCAGCTTAGAGGATCGGATCTACGAGCAGTACTTC
CASSLEDRIYEQYF
>TRBJ1-4|NA|TRBV10-2|NA
TGCGCCAGCAGTGGGGGCCAGGCGACCCAAAAACTGTTTTTT
CASSGGQATQKLFF
>TRBJ2-5|NA|TRBV11-2|few
TGTGCCAGCAGCTTGGAACTAGCACAAGAGACCCAGTACTTC
CASSLELAQETQYF
>TRBJ2-7|NA|TRBV7-9|NA
TGTGCCAGCAGCTTAGGATCAGGGAACTACGAGCAGTACTTC
CASSLGSGNYEQYF
>TRBJ2-5|NA|TRBV5-1|NA
TGCGCCAGCAGCTTAACATATTGGGAGACCCAGTACTTC
CASSLTYWETQYF
>TRBJ1-5|NA|TRBV12-3/TRBV12-4|NA
TGTGCCAGCAGCCGCCGTCCGGGCTATAGCAATCAGCCCCAGCATTTT
CASSRRPGYSNQPQHF
>TRBJ2-1|NA|TRBV5-1|once
TGCGCCAGCAGTCCGACTAGTCTCCGTCCGGAGCAGTTATTC
CASSPTSLRPEQLF
>TRBJ2-4|TRBD1|TRBV12-3/TRBV12-4|NA
TGTGCCAGCAGTTGGACAGGGAGGGCCAAAAACATTCAGTACTTC
CASSWTGRAKNIQYF
>TRBJ2-3|NA|TRBV14|few
TGTGCCAGCAGCCATACCGGTACAGATACGCAGTATTTT
CASSHTGTDTQYF
>TRBJ2-1|TRBD2|TRBV7-2|few
TGTGCCAGCAGCCGGTGGGGGGCGAGCGCGGGGGGTCGAGGCAATGAGCAGTTCTTC
CASSRWGASAGGRGNEQFF
>TRBJ1-1|NA|TRBV5-1|NA
TGCGCCAGCTCCACGGGGGGCGCGAACACTGAAGCTTTCTTT
CASSTGGANTEAFF
>TRBJ2-5|TRBD2|TRBV20-1|NA
TGCAGTGCTCAGATGGCGGGGGGGAACCAAGAGACCCAGTACTTC
CSAQMAGGNQETQYF
>TRBJ2-1|NA|TRBV7-9|NA
TGTGCCAGCAGCTTAAACCAGGGTACGAATGAGCAGTTCTTC
CASSLNQGTNEQFF
>TRBJ1-1|NA|TRBV5-1|NA
TGCGCCAGCAGTGACAGGCTGAACACTGAAGCTTTCTTT
CASSDRLNTEAFF
>TRBJ2-1|NA|TRBV3-1|NA
TGTGCCAGCAGCCCCTCACGGTCTAATGAGCAGTTCTTC
CASSPSRSNEQFF
>TRBJ2-1|TRBD2|TRBV6-6|few
TGTGCCAGCAGTTCCCTTGGCGGGGGGGCCAATGAGCAGTTCTTC
CASSSLGGGANEQFF
>TRBJ2-1|NA|TRBV7-9|NA
TGTGCCAGCACCCTTCGGGGGCCATATGAGCAGTTCTTC
CASTLRGPYEQFF